This is a list of T cell receptor beta chains from one sample in a study of beta chain features in type 1 diabetes. The repertoire was sequenced with immunoSEQ multiplex PCR; TCRdb's copy has only in-frame clones and lacks some. This table has around 300,000 clones, roughly 15% appearing once. Sequenced sample: naive CD4+ T cells from blood. The receptors derive from a man aged 18 to 30 with type 1 diabetes. CDR3s include the opening cysteine and the closing phenylalanine or tryptophan. Each record gives: V gene, clone size, J gene, D gene, CDR3 protein, CDR3 DNA. A D gene is named only where the DNA matches it firmly. Not every row has a clone size; where given, it reads once, few, many or a size class.

V gene: TRBV30; clone size: .; J gene: TRBJ1-3; D gene: TRBD1; CDR3 protein: CARRQGSGNTIYF; CDR3 DNA: TGTGCCCGAAGACAGGGTTCAGGAAACACCATATATTTT
V gene: TRBV30; clone size: few; J gene: TRBJ1-2; D gene: .; CDR3 protein: CAWSVLWGRANYGYTF; CDR3 DNA: TGTGCCTGGAGTGTACTTTGGGGGCGCGCTAACTATGGCTACACCTTC
V gene: TRBV19; clone size: few; J gene: TRBJ2-2; D gene: .; CDR3 protein: CASSGHENTGELFF; CDR3 DNA: TGTGCCAGTAGTGGACACGAGAACACCGGGGAGCTGTTTTTT
V gene: TRBV5-1; clone size: few; J gene: TRBJ2-7; D gene: TRBD2; CDR3 protein: CASSLAGASEQYF; CDR3 DNA: TGCGCCAGCAGCCTAGCGGGAGCCTCCGAGCAGTACTTC
V gene: TRBV11-2; clone size: few; J gene: TRBJ2-7; D gene: .; CDR3 protein: CASISRSSPYEQYF; CDR3 DNA: TGTGCCAGCATATCCAGGTCCTCCCCCTACGAGCAGTACTTC
V gene: TRBV6-5; clone size: .; J gene: TRBJ2-7; D gene: .; CDR3 protein: CASSYGGASSYEQYF; CDR3 DNA: TGTGCCAGCAGTTATGGGGGGGCGAGCTCCTACGAGCAGTACTTC
V gene: TRBV30; clone size: .; J gene: TRBJ2-1; D gene: TRBD2; CDR3 protein: CAGKTSASSYNEQFF; CDR3 DNA: TGTGCCGGGAAGACTAGCGCGAGCTCCTACAATGAGCAGTTCTTC
V gene: TRBV7-2; clone size: few; J gene: TRBJ1-5; D gene: TRBD1; CDR3 protein: CASSSRQGGQPQHF; CDR3 DNA: TGTGCCAGCAGCAGTCGACAGGGTGGTCAGCCCCAGCATTTT
V gene: TRBV29-1; clone size: few; J gene: TRBJ2-7; D gene: TRBD2; CDR3 protein: CSAGTSGTYEQYF; CDR3 DNA: TGCAGCGCCGGGACTAGCGGCACCTACGAGCAGTACTTC
V gene: TRBV30; clone size: few; J gene: TRBJ1-1; D gene: .; CDR3 protein: CAWGYTGNTEAFF; CDR3 DNA: TGTGCCTGGGGCTACACGGGGAACACTGAAGCTTTCTTT
V gene: TRBV30; clone size: .; J gene: TRBJ2-3; D gene: .; CDR3 protein: CAWSRGYTDTQYF; CDR3 DNA: TGTGCCTGGAGTCGGGGTTACACAGATACGCAGTATTTT
V gene: TRBV19; clone size: .; J gene: TRBJ2-2; D gene: .; CDR3 protein: CASSIDPRMNTGELFF; CDR3 DNA: TGTGCCAGTAGTATAGATCCGCGGATGAACACCGGGGAGCTGTTTTTT
V gene: TRBV6-5; clone size: few; J gene: TRBJ2-1; D gene: .; CDR3 protein: CASSYSASHNEQFF; CDR3 DNA: TGTGCCAGCAGTTACTCCGCGTCTCACAATGAGCAGTTCTTC
V gene: TRBV18; clone size: .; J gene: TRBJ2-7; D gene: TRBD1; CDR3 protein: CASSPRTGDEQYF; CDR3 DNA: TGTGCCAGCTCACCGAGGACAGGGGACGAGCAGTACTTC
V gene: TRBV7-2; clone size: few; J gene: TRBJ2-7; D gene: TRBD2; CDR3 protein: CASSLGRGGNPYEQYF; CDR3 DNA: TGTGCCAGCAGCTTGGGGCGGGGGGGCAATCCGTACGAGCAGTACTTC
V gene: TRBV27; clone size: few; J gene: TRBJ2-5; D gene: .; CDR3 protein: CASSSTDSGDETQYF; CDR3 DNA: TGTGCCAGCAGCTCGACGGACAGCGGGGATGAGACCCAGTACTTC